This T cell receptor (beta chain) was documented in a study of shared clonotypes between healthy human individuals (dated by TCRdb to 2019 to 2021). As for the study more broadly: A couple of women and a few men aged 18 to 49 years were included in the cohort. To estimate repertoire size and how much clonotypes are shared between individuals, the study performed deep sequencing of blood TCR repertoires from roughly five healthy adults. Different laboratories and diverse techniques were used to prepare libraries and sequence TCR repertoires, to increase sequencing depth and limit assay-specific biases. Leukapheresis yielded between about 0.8 and 8.9 billion PBMCs per donor.

Its CDR3 holds 16 amino acids, cysteine through phenylalanine. The DNA shown is the 48-base CDR3, in frame from base 1. The germline V gene sets CDR1 to MDHEN and CDR2 to SYDVKM. The full study reports these points: Because the study included only a small number of donors, the genetic and exposure-history diversity represented was limited. Sampling was restricted to blood, and TCR repertoires in tissue are likely to differ from TCR repertoires in blood. Based on pairwise subsampling, the degree of clonotype sharing among donors was expected to be affected by sequencing depth.

In its sample, this clone was seen once. It has no known antigen specificity. One junction end does not reproduce the germline sequence, and a read error may be involved. Using the deep immunoSEQ assay, TCR CDR3 regions were amplified from genomic DNA by multiplex PCR. Extracted genomic DNA from each cell subset was distributed evenly across all wells of several immunoSEQ 96-well plates, and each plate was treated as a replicate. For unsorted PBMC, roughly 330 ng genomic DNA, equal to roughly 33,000 T cell genomes, was loaded into each replicate PCR. Ten immunoSEQ deep assay plates were used to sequence unsorted PBMC genomic DNA. The purified libraries were quantified using a Qubit 3.0 fluorometer, sized with a Bioanalyzer 2100, and then quantified again using the KAPA Library Quantification kit. Every immunoSEQ 96-well plate was sequenced on a dedicated single-read 150-cycle Illumina NextSeq 550 flow cell. The study's processing was this. The immunoSEQ output contained only junctional sequences without quality scores, so filtering could not match that applied to full-length reads. To assign V/J genes and CDR3, sequences were annotated using PyIR, a Python wrapper for IgBLAST v1.9, with IMGT germline references. Any read was removed if the V/J assignment was weak (E-value above 1e-6), the CDR3 was missing, or the read contained stop codons, out-of-frame junctions, or ambiguous translated residues. A V3J clonotype was defined by an identical inferred V gene, J gene, and CDR3 amino acid sequence. Percentage overlap between repertoires was calculated by dividing the number of shared unique clonotypes by the size of the smaller repertoire. Richness of each repertoire was evaluated using RTK rarefaction, the Chao1 estimator, and Recon v2.1 estimates of unobserved clonotypes. The table was pulled from immuneACCESS by TCRdb, which kept in-frame rearrangements only. Such tables lose some clones; where checked, under half of the loss comes from unresolved V genes, and the rest has no known cause. The V and J calls and clone size come from that table; D and trimming were worked out from the DNA. This sample holds a few hundred thousand clones; roughly four fifths were observed only once. Jointly, the top ten make up around 12% of the sample.

Healthy HIV-negative adults with no recently reported acute infections or vaccinations were included as donors. All donors were Caucasian adults living in Nashville, Tennessee, USA. For unsorted samples, 90 million or so PBMCs were counted and genomic DNA was extracted with the QIAamp DNA Blood Mini kit. Blood was collected by leukapheresis, and PBMCs were isolated by Ficoll-Histopaque density gradient centrifugation and then cryopreserved in liquid nitrogen vapor phase. This clonotype originated in a woman in her thirties or forties in good health. Some clones in this sample may be carry-over from other donors' samples. The rearranged chain carries TRBV28 and TRBJ1-2; TRBD1 is a weak D gene call, 5 bases matching. The sample was PBMCs. The nucleotide sequence reads TGTGCCAGCAGTTTATTGTCCCCGACAGCTAAATATGGCTACACCTTC. Its protein is CASSLLSPTAKYGYTF.